This T cell receptor beta chain was profiled in a study of regulatory T cells in long-lasting Graves disease. For the study at large: For a period under 3 months, newly diagnosed Graves' patients had taken antithyroid drugs.

Between the trimmed V and J ends, which lost 2 bases and 0 bases, there was a span of 6 bases. The CDR3 loop spans 13 amino acids. Germline assignment: CDR1 SGHKS and CDR2 YYEKEE (reference sequence). The time point was: newly diagnosed GD, antithyroid drugs for less than 3 months. There was RNA extracted from PBMCs, and the TCR library was made from it. Building the TCR beta libraries relied on iRepertoire HTBI primers, and CDR3 regions underwent Arm-PCR. Each CDR3 protein is one row after TCRdb ran MiXCR on the multiplex PCR reads. The sample records 540,000 or so distinct CDR3 sequences, roughly 13% being singletons. Points from the study as a whole: Peripheral blood was the sole material, not thyroid tissue.

The table lists this clonotype with many counts. Its matching antigen is unknown. The same data also went into a second study, on T cells in Graves' hyperthyroidism and ophthalmopathy. That work contributes: An initial round of RT-PCR targeting the TCR CDR3 relied on the HTBI primer set.

The rearrangement joins TRBV5-5 to TRBJ2-7, with a possible D match to TRBD2 (5 bases). The source material was peripheral blood mononuclear cells (PBMCs), sampled at new diagnosis, from a patient treated with antithyroid drugs. The source is a man aged 25-45 years with Graves disease. CDR3 sequence (DNA): TGTGCCAGCAGCTTCGGACTCTCCTACGAGCAGTACTTC. It is translated as CASSFGLSYEQYF.